This T cell receptor (beta chain) is drawn from a study of CXCR3-negative and CXCR3-positive naive CD8 T cells. The study, taken as a whole, reports: Comparably high diversity was seen in both naive subsets, and much lower diversity in memory CD8+ cells.

Each TRB cDNA library was prepared by 5' RACE (with UMI labels). TCRdb re-called the 5' RACE reads and shows each CDR3 protein once, DNA omitted. The repertoire table contains 46,000 or so distinct CDR3 sequences. Note on this clonotype: The target antigen is unknown.

Germline loops: CDR1 SQVTM, CDR2 ANQGSEA. The CDR3 extends over 16 amino acids. The chain uses TRBV29-1 and TRBJ2-1; TCRdb names TRBD1, which stays unverified in the absence of DNA. Sequenced sample: naive CXCR3- CD8+ T cells from blood. Noted subset: CD45RO-CCR7+CD27+CD95- naive CD8+ T cells lacking CXCR3 (TNR3-). This receptor was taken from a human donor in good health. Some clones in this sample may be carry-over from other donors' samples. This CDR3 reads CSVEDPRTRSYNEQFF.